This T cell receptor beta chain is from a study of control samples from healthy donors and cancer patients. The count of this clone is one. Sequencing was performed with immunoSEQ multiplex PCR; in TCRdb, only in-frame clones are kept and a portion is missing. The sample lists over 150,000 clones, about 90% occurring once. V was trimmed by 7 bases and J by 2 bases, leaving 12 bases between them. Germline CDR1 and CDR2: MNHNY and SVGAGI (reference sequence). This CDR3 has 14 residues. Sequenced material: blood. The sequence came from a woman aged 40 to 49 in good health. V is TRBV6-6 and J is TRBJ2-4; D remains unclear. CDR3: CASTEDSSKNIQYF. The CDR3 region has the DNA TGTGCCAGCACCGAGGATAGTTCCAAAAACATTCAGTACTTC.